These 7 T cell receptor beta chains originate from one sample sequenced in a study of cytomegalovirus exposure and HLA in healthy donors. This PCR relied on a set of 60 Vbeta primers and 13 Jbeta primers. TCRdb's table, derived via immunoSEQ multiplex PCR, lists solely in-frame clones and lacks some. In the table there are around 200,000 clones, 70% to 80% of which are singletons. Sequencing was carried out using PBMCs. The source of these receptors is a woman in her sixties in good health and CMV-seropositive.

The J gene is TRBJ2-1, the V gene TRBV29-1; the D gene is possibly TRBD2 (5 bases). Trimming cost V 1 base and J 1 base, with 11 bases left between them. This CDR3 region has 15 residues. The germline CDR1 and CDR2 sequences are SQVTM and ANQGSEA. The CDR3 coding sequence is TGCAGCGTTGAAGGGCGGGCTCTTTCCTACAATGAGCAGTTCTTC. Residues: CSVEGRALSYNEQFF.

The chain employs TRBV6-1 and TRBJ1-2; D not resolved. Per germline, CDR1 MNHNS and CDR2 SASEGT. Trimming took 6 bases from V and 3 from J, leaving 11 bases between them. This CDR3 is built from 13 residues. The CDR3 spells CASSPSAYYGYTF. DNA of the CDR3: TGTGCCAGCAGCCCAAGCGCTTACTATGGCTACACCTTC.

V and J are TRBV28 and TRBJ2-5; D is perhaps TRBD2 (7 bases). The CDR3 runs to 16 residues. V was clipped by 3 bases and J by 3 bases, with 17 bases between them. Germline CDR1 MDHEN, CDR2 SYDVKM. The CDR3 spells CASSLGGGAGEETQYF. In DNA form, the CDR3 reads TGTGCCAGCAGTTTGGGAGGGGGGGCGGGTGAAGAGACCCAGTACTTC.

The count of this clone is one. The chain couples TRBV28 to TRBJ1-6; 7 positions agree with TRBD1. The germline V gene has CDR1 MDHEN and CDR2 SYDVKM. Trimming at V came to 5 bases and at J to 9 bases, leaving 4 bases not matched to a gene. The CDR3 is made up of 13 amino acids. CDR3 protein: CASSRQGSSPLHF. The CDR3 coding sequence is TGTGCCAGCAGTCGACAGGGAAGTTCACCCCTCCACTTT.

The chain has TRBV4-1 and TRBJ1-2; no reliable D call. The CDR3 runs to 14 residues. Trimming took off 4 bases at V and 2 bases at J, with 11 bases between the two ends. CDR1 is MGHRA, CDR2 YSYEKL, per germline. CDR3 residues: CASSRITDNYGYTF. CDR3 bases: TGCGCCAGCAGCCGGATCACAGACAACTATGGCTACACCTTC.

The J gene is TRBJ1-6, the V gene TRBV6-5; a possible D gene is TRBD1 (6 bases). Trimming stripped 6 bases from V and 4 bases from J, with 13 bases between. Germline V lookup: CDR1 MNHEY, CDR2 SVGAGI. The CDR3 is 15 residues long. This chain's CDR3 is CASRLQGLYNSPLHF. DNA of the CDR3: TGTGCCAGCAGGCTACAGGGCCTTTATAATTCACCCCTCCACTTT.

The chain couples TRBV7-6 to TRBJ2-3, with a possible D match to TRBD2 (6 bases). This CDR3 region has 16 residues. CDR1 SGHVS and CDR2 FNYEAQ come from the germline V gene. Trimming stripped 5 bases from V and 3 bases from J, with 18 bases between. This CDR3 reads CASSITKISGTDTQYF. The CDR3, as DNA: TGTGCCAGCAGCATAACTAAAATAAGCGGGACAGATACGCAGTATTTT.